Given below is one T cell receptor (beta chain) in context. The target antigen is unknown. A read error is likely, as this CDR3 ends without the conserved phenylalanine or tryptophan. Previously reported methods and listed TCR primers produced the bulk TCR libraries. Each CDR3 protein is one row after TCRdb ran MiXCR on the PCR reads. The table shows roughly 300,000 distinct CDR3 sequences, with under 25% occurring only once. This CDR3 comprises 13 residues. Germline CDR1 and CDR2: MNHEY and SMNVEV (reference sequence). With 2 bases removed from V and 3 bases from J, the gap between germline ends came to 8 bases. The data were taken from a study of molecular identifiers for immune sequencing clone quantification. Study conclusions and caveats: Spiked Jurkat TCR RNA originating from one cell could reportedly be identified amid 850,000 to 1,000,000 naive cells. Under 1% of molecules in naive cells, but over 97% of effector molecules, belonged to clones above 20 RNA copies.

The rearrangement joins TRBV27 to TRBJ2-7; a weak D match, TRBD1 (5 bases). The sequence came from a human donor in good health. Some libraries in this study had Jurkat cell RNA spiked in. Sequencing was done on a sample of naive CD8+ T cells from blood, with Jurkat cell RNA spiked in. Subset noted: FACS-sorted CD8+CD4-CCR7+CD45RA+ naive T cells. CDR3 bases: TGTGCCAGCAGTTTAGGGGCTGACTACGAGCAGTACCTC. It translates to CASSLGADYEQYL.